This paragraph covers one T cell receptor beta chain sequence. Cohort placement rested on clinical history that participants reported themselves. This record belongs to a study of blood T cell repertoires in COVID-19. This CDR3 comprises 11 residues. Trimming removed 4 bases from V and 4 bases from J, with 3 bases in between. Germline loops: CDR1 SGHTS, CDR2 YDEGEE. The data were produced by immunoSEQ multiplex PCR, yet TCRdb's version contains in-frame clones alone and is incomplete. This table holds about 200,000 clones, approximately 86% found once. The sample was PBMCs or T cells enriched from blood (not recorded which). The source is a woman aged 55 to 70 with acute COVID-19. The genes are TRBV5-8 and TRBJ2-1; D remains unclear. CDR3 amino acids: CASSPYNEQFF. The CDR3 DNA follows: TGTGCCAGCAGCCCTTACAATGAGCAGTTCTTC.